The rows below give T cell receptor beta chains drawn from one sample of a study of shared clonotypes between healthy human individuals. Generated by immunoSEQ multiplex PCR, the TCRdb table keeps only in-frame clones and is missing some. The sample yields over 950,000 clones, approximately 77% seen once. The source material was memory CD4+ T cells from PBMCs. All receptors come from a man aged 18 to 29 in good health. Some clones in this sample may be carry-over from other donors' samples. The CDR3 runs from the conserved cysteine through the conserved F or W. Each record gives: CDR3 DNA, CDR3 protein, D gene, clone size, V gene, J gene. The D gene is left open where the match is weak. Clone sizes are given selectively: once, few, many, or a class where the clone is expanded.

cdr3_nt: TGTGCCAGCAGTCGTGCGGAGGCCTCCGAGCAGTACTTC; cdr3_aa: CASSRAEASEQYF; d_call: NA; clone_size: NA; v_call: TRBV2; j_call: TRBJ2-7
cdr3_nt: TGTGCCAGCAGCTTAGTAGGGGAGAGTCTGTTTTTT; cdr3_aa: CASSLVGESLFF; d_call: NA; clone_size: NA; v_call: TRBV7-9; j_call: TRBJ1-4
cdr3_nt: TGTGCCATCAGTGCGGACAGGGGGGTCGAAGAGACCCAGTACTTC; cdr3_aa: CAISADRGVEETQYF; d_call: TRBD1; clone_size: NA; v_call: TRBV10-3; j_call: TRBJ2-5
cdr3_nt: TGTGCCAGCAGTTTAGGGGTTAATGAAAAACTGTTTTTT; cdr3_aa: CASSLGVNEKLFF; d_call: NA; clone_size: NA; v_call: TRBV7-8; j_call: TRBJ1-4
cdr3_nt: TGTGCCTGGGGACCGATGTCCTACGAGCAGTACTTC; cdr3_aa: CAWGPMSYEQYF; d_call: NA; clone_size: NA; v_call: TRBV30; j_call: TRBJ2-7
cdr3_nt: TGTGCCATCAGTGAGTCGAGGGGGTTAGAGACCCAGTACTTC; cdr3_aa: CAISESRGLETQYF; d_call: NA; clone_size: NA; v_call: TRBV10-3; j_call: TRBJ2-5
cdr3_nt: TGTGCCAGCAACCCCCTAGCGGGAGGCTCCTACAATGAGCAGTTCTTC; cdr3_aa: CASNPLAGGSYNEQFF; d_call: TRBD2; clone_size: many; v_call: TRBV2; j_call: TRBJ2-1
cdr3_nt: TGTGCCAGCAGTGTAAGGACAGGGGGCTACAATGAGCAGTTCTTC; cdr3_aa: CASSVRTGGYNEQFF; d_call: TRBD1; clone_size: NA; v_call: TRBV6-1; j_call: TRBJ2-1
cdr3_nt: TGTGCCAGCAGCCTACAGGGGATCTATGGCTACACCTTC; cdr3_aa: CASSLQGIYGYTF; d_call: TRBD1; clone_size: NA; v_call: TRBV7-8; j_call: TRBJ1-2
cdr3_nt: TGTGCCAGCTCCCCTAAAACAGGGGCGAACTACGAGCAGTACTTC; cdr3_aa: CASSPKTGANYEQYF; d_call: TRBD1; clone_size: NA; v_call: TRBV18; j_call: TRBJ2-7
cdr3_nt: TGTGCCAGCAGTTACTCGGGAGGCTACTCCTACAATGAGCAGTTCTTC; cdr3_aa: CASSYSGGYSYNEQFF; d_call: NA; clone_size: NA; v_call: TRBV6-5; j_call: TRBJ2-1
cdr3_nt: TGTGCCGCCGGCGACCCCTTCTACGAGCAGTACTTC; cdr3_aa: CAAGDPFYEQYF; d_call: NA; clone_size: NA; v_call: TRBV10-3; j_call: TRBJ2-7
cdr3_nt: TGTGCCAGCAGTCAGGTCCGAGGGGAGTCCTACGAGCAGTACTTC; cdr3_aa: CASSQVRGESYEQYF; d_call: NA; clone_size: NA; v_call: TRBV27; j_call: TRBJ2-7
cdr3_nt: TGTGCCAGCAGCTTTACAGGGAACACTGAAGCTTTCTTT; cdr3_aa: CASSFTGNTEAFF; d_call: NA; clone_size: few; v_call: TRBV7-2; j_call: TRBJ1-1
cdr3_nt: TGTGCCAGCAGTTCTCCAGGGGAGCGGACCGGGGAGCTGTTTTTT; cdr3_aa: CASSSPGERTGELFF; d_call: NA; clone_size: once; v_call: TRBV28; j_call: TRBJ2-2
cdr3_nt: TGTGCCAGCAGATATAACAGGGAAACGCTCGACGAGCAGTACTTC; cdr3_aa: CASRYNRETLDEQYF; d_call: NA; clone_size: NA; v_call: TRBV2; j_call: TRBJ2-7
cdr3_nt: TGTGCCAGCAGTCTAGTGGGAGGGAGTAATCAGCCCCAGCATTTT; cdr3_aa: CASSLVGGSNQPQHF; d_call: NA; clone_size: NA; v_call: TRBV28; j_call: TRBJ1-5
cdr3_nt: TGTGCCAGCAGCTCCTCCCGGAGCACTGAAGCTTTCTTT; cdr3_aa: CASSSSRSTEAFF; d_call: NA; clone_size: few; v_call: TRBV7-9; j_call: TRBJ1-1
cdr3_nt: TGTGCCAGCAGTTACTCGGTGACTACCAATGAGCAGTTCTTC; cdr3_aa: CASSYSVTTNEQFF; d_call: NA; clone_size: NA; v_call: TRBV6-5; j_call: TRBJ2-1
cdr3_nt: TGTGCCAGCAGCTTAGCAGGGGGACAGGTGCGAGCCAAAAACATTCAGTACTTC; cdr3_aa: CASSLAGGQVRAKNIQYF; d_call: TRBD1; clone_size: NA; v_call: TRBV7-2; j_call: TRBJ2-4
cdr3_nt: TGTGCCAGCAGCTTGGTACAGGGCCAGGAAGCTTTCTTT; cdr3_aa: CASSLVQGQEAFF; d_call: NA; clone_size: NA; v_call: TRBV5-6; j_call: TRBJ1-1
cdr3_nt: TGTGCCAGCAGTGGAGACAGTGTCGCCGGGGAGCTGTTTTTT; cdr3_aa: CASSGDSVAGELFF; d_call: NA; clone_size: NA; v_call: TRBV2; j_call: TRBJ2-2
cdr3_nt: TGTGCCGACAGGGGCGGGTTGGCCGGGGAGCTGTTTTTT; cdr3_aa: CADRGGLAGELFF; d_call: TRBD1; clone_size: once; v_call: TRBV2; j_call: TRBJ2-2